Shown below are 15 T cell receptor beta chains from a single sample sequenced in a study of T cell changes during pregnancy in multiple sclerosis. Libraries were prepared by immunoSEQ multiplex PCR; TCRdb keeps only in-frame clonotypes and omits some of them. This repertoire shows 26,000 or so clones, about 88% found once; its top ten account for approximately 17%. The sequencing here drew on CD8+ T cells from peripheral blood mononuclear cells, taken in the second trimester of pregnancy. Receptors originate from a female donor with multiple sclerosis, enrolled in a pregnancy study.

The CDR3 loop reads CASSSAYRGASNEQFF. The DNA for the CDR3 is TGTGCCAGCAGCTCTGCTTACCGGGGGGCAAGCAATGAGCAGTTCTTC. The chain joins TRBV5-6 to TRBJ2-1, with TRBD2 as a possible D gene (7 bases). This CDR3 comprises 16 residues. CDR1 is SGHDT and CDR2 is YYEEEE in the germline V gene. V lost 3 bases and J 6 bases, leaving 19 bases between the germline ends. The full variable domain, with the rest looked up from reference TRBV5-6 and TRBJ2-1, is DAGVTQSPTHLIKTRGQQVTLRCSPKSGHDTVSWYQQALGQGPQFIFQYYEEEERQRGNFPDRFSGHQFPNYSSELNVNALLLGDSALYLCASSSAYRGASNEQFFGPGTRLTVL.

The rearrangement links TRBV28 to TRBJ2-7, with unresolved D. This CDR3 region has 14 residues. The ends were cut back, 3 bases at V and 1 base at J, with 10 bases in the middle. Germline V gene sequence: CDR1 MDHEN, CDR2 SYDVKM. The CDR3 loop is CASSFRRYSYEQYF. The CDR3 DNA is TGTGCCAGCAGTTTTAGAAGATATTCCTACGAGCAGTACTTC.

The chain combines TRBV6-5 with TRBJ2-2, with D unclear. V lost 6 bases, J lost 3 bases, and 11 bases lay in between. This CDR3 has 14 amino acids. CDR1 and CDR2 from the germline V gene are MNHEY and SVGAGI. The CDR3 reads CASSRNGYTGELFF. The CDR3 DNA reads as TGTGCCAGCAGCAGAAACGGGTACACCGGGGAGCTGTTTTTT.

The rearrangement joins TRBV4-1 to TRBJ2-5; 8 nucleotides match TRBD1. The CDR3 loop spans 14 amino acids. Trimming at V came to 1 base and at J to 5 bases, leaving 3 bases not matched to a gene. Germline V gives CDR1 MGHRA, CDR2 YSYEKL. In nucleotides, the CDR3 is TGCGCCAGCAGCCAAGGGACAGGGAGGGAGACCCAGTACTTC. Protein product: CASSQGTGRETQYF.

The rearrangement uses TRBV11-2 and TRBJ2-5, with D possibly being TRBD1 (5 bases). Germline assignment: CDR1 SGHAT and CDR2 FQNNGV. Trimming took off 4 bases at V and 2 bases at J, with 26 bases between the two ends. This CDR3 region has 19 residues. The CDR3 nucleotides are TGTGCCAGCAGCTGGGGCCGTTTTTGGTTGCGGAGAAGACAAGAGACCCAGTACTTC. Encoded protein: CASSWGRFWLRRRQETQYF.

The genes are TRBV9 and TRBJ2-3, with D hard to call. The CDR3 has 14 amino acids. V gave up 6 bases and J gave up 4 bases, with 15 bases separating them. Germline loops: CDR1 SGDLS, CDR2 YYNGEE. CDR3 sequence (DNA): TGTGCCAGCACCCTAGTGAGTGAGTCAGATACGCAGTATTTT. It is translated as CASTLVSESDTQYF.

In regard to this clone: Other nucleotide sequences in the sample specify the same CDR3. The CDR3 coding sequence is TGTGCCAGCAGTTTACGGGGGGATGAGCAGTTCTTC. Translated: CASSLRGDEQFF. The chain carries TRBV27 and TRBJ2-1; TRBD2 matches 7 bases. CDR1 MNHEY and CDR2 SMNVEV come from the germline V gene (reference sequence). The CDR3 totals 12 residues. V lost 2 bases, J lost 8 bases, and 0 bases stayed unmatched.

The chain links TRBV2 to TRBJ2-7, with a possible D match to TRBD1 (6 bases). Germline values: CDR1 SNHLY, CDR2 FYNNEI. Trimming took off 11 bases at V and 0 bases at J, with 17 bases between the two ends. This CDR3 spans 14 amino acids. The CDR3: CAGLPDSSSYEQYF. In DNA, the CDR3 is TGTGCCGGCCTGCCGGACAGCAGCTCCTACGAGCAGTACTTC.

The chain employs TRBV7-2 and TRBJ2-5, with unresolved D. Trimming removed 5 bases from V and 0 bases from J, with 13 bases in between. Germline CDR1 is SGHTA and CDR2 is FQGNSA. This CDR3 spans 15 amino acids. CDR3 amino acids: CASSLNSAYQETQYF. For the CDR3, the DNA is TGTGCCAGCAGCCTAAACAGTGCGTACCAAGAGACCCAGTACTTC.

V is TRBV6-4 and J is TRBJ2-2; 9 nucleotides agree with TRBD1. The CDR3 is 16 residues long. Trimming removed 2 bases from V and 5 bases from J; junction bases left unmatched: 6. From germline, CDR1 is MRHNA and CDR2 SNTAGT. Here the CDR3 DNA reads TGTGCCAGCAGTGACCCGGGACAGGGAGGAACCGGGGAGCTGTTTTTT. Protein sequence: CASSDPGQGGTGELFF.

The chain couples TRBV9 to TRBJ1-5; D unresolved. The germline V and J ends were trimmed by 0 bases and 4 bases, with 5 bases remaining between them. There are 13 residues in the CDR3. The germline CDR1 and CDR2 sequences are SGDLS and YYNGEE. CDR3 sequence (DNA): TGTGCCAGCAGCGTAGCGGGGAATCAGCCCCAGCATTTT. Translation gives CASSVAGNQPQHF.

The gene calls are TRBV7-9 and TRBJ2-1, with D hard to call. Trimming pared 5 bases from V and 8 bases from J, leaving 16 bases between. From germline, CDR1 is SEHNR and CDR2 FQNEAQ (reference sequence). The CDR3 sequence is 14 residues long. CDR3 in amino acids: CASSPSKSFDEQFF. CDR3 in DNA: TGTGCCAGCAGCCCGAGCAAATCCTTCGATGAGCAGTTCTTC.

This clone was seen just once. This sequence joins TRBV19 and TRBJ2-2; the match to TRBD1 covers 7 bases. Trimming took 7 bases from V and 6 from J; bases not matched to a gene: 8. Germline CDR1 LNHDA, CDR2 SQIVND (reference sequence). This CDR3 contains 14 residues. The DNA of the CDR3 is TGTGCCAGTACAACAGGGGATATTCCCGGGGAGCTGTTTTTT. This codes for CASTTGDIPGELFF. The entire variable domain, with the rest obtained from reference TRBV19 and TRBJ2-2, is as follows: DGGITQSPKYLFRKEGQNVTLSCEQNLNHDAMYWYRQDPGQGLRLIYYSQIVNDFQKGDIAEGYSVSREKKESFPLTVTSAQKNPTAFYLCASTTGDIPGELFFGEGSRLTVL.

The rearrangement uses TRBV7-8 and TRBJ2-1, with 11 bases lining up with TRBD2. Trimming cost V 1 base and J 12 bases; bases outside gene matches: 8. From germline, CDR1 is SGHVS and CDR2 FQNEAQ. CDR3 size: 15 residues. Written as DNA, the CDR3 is TGTGCCAGCAGCTTAGGGTTAGCGGGAGGGGCGAGGCAGTTCTTC. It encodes CASSLGLAGGARQFF.

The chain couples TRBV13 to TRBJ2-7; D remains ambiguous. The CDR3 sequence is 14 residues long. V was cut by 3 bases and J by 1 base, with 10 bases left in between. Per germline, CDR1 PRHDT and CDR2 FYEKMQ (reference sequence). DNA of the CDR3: TGTGCCAGCAGCTTGCGTCTAGTATCCTACGAGCAGTACTTC. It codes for CASSLRLVSYEQYF.